This T cell receptor beta chain came from a study of cytomegalovirus exposure and HLA in healthy donors. Study-wide results and limits: Listed as cytomegalovirus-associated were around 160 TCR beta chains.

PCR employed 60 Vbeta and 13 Jbeta primers. Assay: immunoSEQ multiplex PCR; the TCRdb copy retains only in-frame clones and omits some. Of more than 85,000 clones in the sample, 83% were seen once. With respect to this clone: Its target is unknown.

The CDR3 totals 15 residues. The germline V gene has CDR1 LGHNA and CDR2 YSLEER. Trimming at V came to 8 bases and at J to 5 bases, leaving 9 bases not matched to a gene. The chain links TRBV4-3 to TRBJ2-3, with 11 bases that match TRBD2. The sequenced sample was PBMCs. The receptor was derived from a man younger than 35 in good health and CMV-seronegative. The CDR3 loop is CASGWTSGRGDTQYF. DNA for the CDR3: TGCGCCAGCGGATGGACTAGCGGGCGTGGAGATACGCAGTATTTT.